This T cell receptor (beta chain) came from a study of OX40 agonist ivuxolimab in advanced cancers. In the study overall: The costimulatory receptor OX40 (CD134) was targeted by ivuxolimab, a fully human IgG2 agonistic monoclonal antibody. Intravenous ivuxolimab was administered to patients every 2 weeks at six dose levels: 0.01, 0.1, 0.3, 1.5, 3 and 10 mg/kg. Of the approximately 54 patients in dose escalation, about 20 had hepatocellular carcinoma, about 15 had melanoma, 9 had renal cell carcinoma and 9 had head and neck cancer. In the dose-escalation cohort, 70% to 85% of patients were male, and the mean age was around 60 years, with a range of 23 to 79. Prior anti-PD-1, anti-PD-L1 or anti-CTLA-4 therapy was permitted, and checkpoint inhibitors had been received by roughly 40% of dose-escalation patients. Partial responses were achieved by three dose-escalation patients, of whom one had hepatocellular carcinoma and two had cutaneous melanoma. Peripheral TCRbeta sequencing aimed to test whether ivuxolimab altered TCR sequence diversity and caused clonal T-cell expansion. The monotherapy dose-escalation portion (N ≈ 50 patients) of the phase I ivuxolimab trial is reported in the paper.

Patients with a history of autoimmune disease or receiving systemic immunosuppression were excluded from the trial. In every dose cohort, peripheral blood was drawn for TCR sequencing at baseline, cycle 4 day 1, and cycle 7 day 1. The samples were taken from a phase I, first-in-human, multicenter, open-label dose-escalation trial of ivuxolimab. Adults with locally advanced or metastatic melanoma, renal cell, hepatocellular, or head and neck squamous cell carcinoma were enrolled in the trial. CD4+ and CD8+ T cells were sorted separately from peripheral blood before TCR sequencing. Turning to this clone: Its specific antigen is unknown. No per-base quality is available; no much larger clone lies one base away.

The CDR3 numbers 12 residues from cysteine through phenylalanine. Only CDR3 DNA remains: 36 bases, in frame from the first base. V loses 3 bases of germline sequence and J loses 10 bases, and the interval between the two ends is 13 bases. CDR1 and CDR2 are drawn from the germline V gene: SQVTM, ANQGSEA. The paper's findings and limits, for the study overall: Low levels of normalized T-cell clonal expansion were also seen in some patients who did not respond. At doses from 0.1 to 3.0 mg/kg, clonal expansion was seen in both CD4+ and CD8+ blood T cells between baseline and week 6. After ivuxolimab, more expanded clones were found on average in CD8+ T cells than in CD4+ T cells. In the 0.1-3.0 mg/kg groups, partial responders were among the patients with the lowest normalized peripheral clonal expansion, particularly in CD8+ T cells. Which antigens the clonally expanded peripheral T cells were specific for was not determined.

For sequencing of the TCRbeta CDR3 region, genomic DNA was extracted from the sorted cells. TCRbeta CDR3 regions were sequenced using the immunoSEQ Assay. TCRdb stores this immuneACCESS table with in-frame sequences only. Part of the clones is absent; in the studies checked, under half of the shortfall reflects unresolved V genes, and no reason is known for the rest. This sample is represented by over 50,000 clones; more than 70% of them were singletons. The top ten clonotypes cover under 0.65% of the sample. The origin of this receptor is an adult with an advanced solid tumor such as melanoma, head and neck, liver or kidney cancer. The rearrangement combines TRBV29-1 with TRBJ2-1; confidence is insufficient to name the D gene. This sample comprised CD4+ or CD8+ T cells sorted from blood, obtained in a trial of the OX40 agonist ivuxolimab. The CDR3 protein sequence reads: CSVETTAGEQFF. In nucleotides, the sequence is TGCAGCGTTGAGACCACAGCAGGCGAGCAGTTCTTC.